The 10 T cell receptor beta chains presented below share a single source sample, sequenced in a study of cytomegalovirus exposure and HLA in healthy donors. TCRdb's table, derived via immunoSEQ multiplex PCR, lists solely in-frame clones and lacks some. The table records about 170,000 clones, approximately 89% of them present only once. Input material: PBMCs. All receptors come from a man aged 18 to 29 in good health and CMV-seropositive.

The gene calls are TRBV28 and TRBJ2-7, with 7 bases lining up with TRBD1. Germline CDR1 reads MDHEN; CDR2 reads SYDVKM. This CDR3 comprises 16 residues. J was trimmed by 5 bases and V by 5 bases; bases with no gene match: 15. The CDR3 DNA follows: TGTGCCAGCAGTATTACAGGGGATATCCTTTTCCACGAGCAGTACTTC. As protein: CASSITGDILFHEQYF.

The chain has TRBV2 and TRBJ1-1; D is uncertain. CDR3 size: 13 residues. Trimming took off 4 bases at V and 2 bases at J, with 8 bases between the two ends. Germline loops: CDR1 SNHLY, CDR2 FYNNEI. The CDR3 reads CASSGADNTEAFF. The CDR3 nucleotides read TGTGCCAGCAGTGGGGCAGATAACACTGAAGCTTTCTTT.

CDR3 region: CASSAQGANNYGYTF. In DNA, the CDR3 is TGTGCCAGCAGTGCACAGGGGGCGAACAACTATGGCTACACCTTC. The J gene is TRBJ1-2, the V gene TRBV6-1, with TRBD1 matching 9 bases. Per germline, CDR1 MNHNS and CDR2 SASEGT. The V gene end was trimmed by 4 bases and the J gene end by 2 bases; junction bases not matched to a gene: 5. The CDR3 has 15 amino acids.

The genes are TRBV19 and TRBJ1-2; 7 bases align to TRBD1. Per the germline V gene, CDR1 is LNHDA and CDR2 is SQIVND (reference sequence). V dropped 5 bases and J dropped 8; count of bases not matched to a gene: 5. The CDR3 is 12 residues long. CDR3 sequence: CASSGDRAGYTF. DNA for the CDR3: TGTGCCAGTAGTGGTGACAGGGCGGGCTACACCTTC. The full variable domain, with the rest looked up from reference TRBV19 and TRBJ1-2, is DGGITQSPKYLFRKEGQNVTLSCEQNLNHDAMYWYRQDPGQGLRLIYYSQIVNDFQKGDIAEGYSVSREKKESFPLTVTSAQKNPTAFYLCASSGDRAGYTFGSGTRLTVV.

The rearrangement links TRBV6-5 to TRBJ1-2, with D maybe TRBD1 (6 bases). CDR3 size: 15 residues. CDR1 and CDR2 from the germline V gene are MNHEY and SVGAGI. V was clipped by 8 bases and J by 5 bases, with 21 bases between them. This CDR3 reads CASVPTPATGYGYTF. The CDR3, as DNA: TGTGCCAGCGTCCCCACACCCGCTACAGGGTATGGCTACACCTTC.

The V call is TRBV27, the J call TRBJ2-7; 7 bases are a match to TRBD2. The CDR3 runs 15 residues. From germline, CDR1 is MNHEY and CDR2 SMNVEV (reference sequence). Unmatched junction bases numbered 4, after V lost 2 bases and J lost 0 bases. The CDR3 nucleotides are TGTGCCAGCAGTTTAGCGGGGGTCTCCTCCTACGAGCAGTACTTC. Its protein product is CASSLAGVSSYEQYF.

The count of this clone is one. The V call is TRBV9, the J call TRBJ2-2; D possibly corresponds to TRBD1 (6 bases). Germline loops: CDR1 SGDLS, CDR2 YYNGEE. The CDR3 is 14 amino acids. Trimming left V 4 bases short and J 5 bases short, with 12 bases between. Here the CDR3 DNA reads TGTGCCAGCAGCTTTAAACAGGGAACCGGGGAGCTGTTTTTT. Protein sequence: CASSFKQGTGELFF.

The chain couples TRBV29-1 to TRBJ1-1; 9 positions agree with TRBD1. This CDR3 is 13 amino acids long. Germline V lookup: CDR1 SQVTM, CDR2 ANQGSEA. Trimming cost V 4 bases and J 5 bases; bases outside gene matches: 5. CDR3 residues: CSVVGTGWTEAFF. The CDR3 region has the DNA TGCAGCGTTGTGGGGACAGGGTGGACTGAAGCTTTCTTT.

V gene TRBV11-3 combines with J gene TRBJ2-2; D uncertain. The V and J ends lost 5 bases and 8 bases respectively, with 6 bases between them. CDR1 and CDR2 (germline): SGHNT, YENEEA. The CDR3 is made up of 11 amino acids. The CDR3 DNA is TGTGCCAGCAGCCGAGCGGGGGAGCTGTTTTTT. It yields the protein CASSRAGELFF.

This chain uses TRBV5-1 with TRBJ2-2, with D possibly TRBD2 on 5 matching bases. V was cut by 0 bases and J by 5 bases, with 8 bases left in between. The length of the CDR3 is 14 residues. Germline V lookup: CDR1 SGHRS, CDR2 YFSETQ. DNA of the CDR3: TGCGCCAGCAGCTTGGGTCAGCGGACCGGGGAGCTGTTTTTT. This sequence encodes CASSLGQRTGELFF.